This T cell receptor beta chain emerged from a study of T cells in Graves' hyperthyroidism and ophthalmopathy. This clonotype showed up just a few times. This CDR3 spans 13 amino acids. Germline loops: CDR1 DFQATT, CDR2 SNEGSKA (reference sequence). V dropped 3 bases and J dropped 0 bases, with 9 bases sitting between them. Researchers amplified the TCR beta CDR3 regions from RNA transcripts. The HTBI primer set was used in a first-round RT-PCR of the TCR CDR3. TCRdb redid the calling of the multiplex PCR reads with MiXCR, one entry per CDR3 protein. The sample comprises approximately 560,000 distinct CDR3 sequences, just over 45% of which are singletons, and roughly 8.2% rests with the top ten. For the diagnoses, clinical symptoms, serum thyroxine and TRAb, thyroid ultrasound and orbital computed tomography were used.

The specimen sequenced was peripheral blood or thyroid tissue (not recorded which). The TCR originated in a woman aged 18-30 years with Graves' hyperthyroidism. This sequence joins TRBV20-1 and TRBJ2-7; the D is unclear. CDR3 residues: CSASREASYEQYF. CDR3 bases: TGCAGTGCTAGTAGGGAAGCCTCCTACGAGCAGTACTTC.